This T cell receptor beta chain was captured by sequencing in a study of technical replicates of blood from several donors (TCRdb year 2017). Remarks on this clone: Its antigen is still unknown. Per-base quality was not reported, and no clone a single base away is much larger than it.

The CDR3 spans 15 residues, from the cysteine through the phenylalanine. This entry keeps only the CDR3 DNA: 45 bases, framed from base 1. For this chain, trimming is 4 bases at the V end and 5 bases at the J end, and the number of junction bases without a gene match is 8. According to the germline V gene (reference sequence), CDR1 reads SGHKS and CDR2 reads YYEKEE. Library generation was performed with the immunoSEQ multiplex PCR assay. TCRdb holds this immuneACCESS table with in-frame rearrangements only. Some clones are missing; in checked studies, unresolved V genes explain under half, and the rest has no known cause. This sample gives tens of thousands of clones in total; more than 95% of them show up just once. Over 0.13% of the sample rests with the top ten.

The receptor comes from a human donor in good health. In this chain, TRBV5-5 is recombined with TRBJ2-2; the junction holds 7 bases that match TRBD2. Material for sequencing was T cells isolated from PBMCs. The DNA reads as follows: TGTGCCAGCAGCCCCTCTAGCGGAATTACCGGGGAGCTGTTTTTT. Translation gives CASSPSSGITGELFF.